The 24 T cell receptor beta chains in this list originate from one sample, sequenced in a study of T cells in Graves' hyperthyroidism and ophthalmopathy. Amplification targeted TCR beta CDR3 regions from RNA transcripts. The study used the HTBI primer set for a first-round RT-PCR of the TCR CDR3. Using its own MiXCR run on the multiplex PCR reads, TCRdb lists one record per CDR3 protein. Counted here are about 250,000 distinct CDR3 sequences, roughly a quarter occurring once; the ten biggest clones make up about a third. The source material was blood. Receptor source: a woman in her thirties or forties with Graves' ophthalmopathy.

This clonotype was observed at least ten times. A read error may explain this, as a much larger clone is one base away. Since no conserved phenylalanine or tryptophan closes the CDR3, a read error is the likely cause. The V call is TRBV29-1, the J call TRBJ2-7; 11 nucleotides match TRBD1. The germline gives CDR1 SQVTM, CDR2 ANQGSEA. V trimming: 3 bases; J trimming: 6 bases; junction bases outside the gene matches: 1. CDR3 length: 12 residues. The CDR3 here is CSVDGTGGEQYS. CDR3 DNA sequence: TGCAGCGTTGATGGGACAGGGGGCGAGCAGTACTCC.

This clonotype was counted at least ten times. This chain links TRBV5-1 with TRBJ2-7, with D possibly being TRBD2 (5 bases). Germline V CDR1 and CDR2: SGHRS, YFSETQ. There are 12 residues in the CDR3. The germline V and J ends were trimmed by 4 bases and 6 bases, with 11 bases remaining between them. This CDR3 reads CASSGGLLEQYF. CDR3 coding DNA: TGCGCCAGCAGCGGCGGACTTCTCGAGCAGTACTTC.

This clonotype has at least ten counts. DNA for the CDR3: TGCAGTGCTAACCGGGACTGGGATAAATACGAGCAGTACTTC. Encoded protein: CSANRDWDKYEQYF. J is TRBJ2-7 and V is TRBV20-1; D may be TRBD2 (6 bases). Germline lookup yields CDR1 DFQATT and CDR2 SNEGSKA (reference sequence). V was cut by 4 bases and J by 4 bases, with 17 bases left in between. The CDR3 loop spans 14 amino acids.

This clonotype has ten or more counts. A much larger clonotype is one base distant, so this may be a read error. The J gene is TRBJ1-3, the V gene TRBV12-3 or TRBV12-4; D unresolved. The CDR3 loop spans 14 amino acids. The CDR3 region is CAGSNAPPGNTIYF. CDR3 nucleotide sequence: TGTGCCGGCAGTAACGCCCCACCTGGAAACACCATATATTTT.

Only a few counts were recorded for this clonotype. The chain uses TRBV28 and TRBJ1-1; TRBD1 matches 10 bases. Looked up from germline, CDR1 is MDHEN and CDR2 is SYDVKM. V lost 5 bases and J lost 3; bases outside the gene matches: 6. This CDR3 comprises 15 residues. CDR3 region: CASSMTGGAHTEAFF. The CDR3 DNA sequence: TGTGCCAGCAGTATGACAGGGGGCGCTCACACTGAAGCTTTCTTT.

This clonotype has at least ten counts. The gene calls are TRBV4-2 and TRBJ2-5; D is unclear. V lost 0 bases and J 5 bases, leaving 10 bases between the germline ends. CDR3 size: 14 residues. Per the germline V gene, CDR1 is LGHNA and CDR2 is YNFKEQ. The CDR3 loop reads CASSQEGSWETQYF. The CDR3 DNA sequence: TGTGCCAGCAGCCAAGAAGGTAGCTGGGAGACCCAGTACTTC.

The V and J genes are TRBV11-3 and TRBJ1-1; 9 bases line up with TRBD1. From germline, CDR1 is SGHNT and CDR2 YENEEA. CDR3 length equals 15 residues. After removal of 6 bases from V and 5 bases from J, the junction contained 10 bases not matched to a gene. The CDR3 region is CASRERGQGGTEAFF. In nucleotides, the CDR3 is TGTGCCAGCAGGGAGAGGGGACAGGGAGGGACTGAAGCTTTCTTT.

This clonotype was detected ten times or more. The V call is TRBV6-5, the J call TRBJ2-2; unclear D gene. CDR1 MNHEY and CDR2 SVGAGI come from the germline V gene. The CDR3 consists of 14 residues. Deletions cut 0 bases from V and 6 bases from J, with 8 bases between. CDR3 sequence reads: CASSYSLGSGELFF. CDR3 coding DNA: TGTGCCAGCAGTTACTCGTTGGGGTCCGGGGAGCTGTTTTTT.

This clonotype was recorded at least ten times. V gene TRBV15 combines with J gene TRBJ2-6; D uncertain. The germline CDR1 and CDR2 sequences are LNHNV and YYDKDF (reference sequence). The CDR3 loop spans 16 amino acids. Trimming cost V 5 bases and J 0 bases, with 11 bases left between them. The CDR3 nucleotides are TGTGCCACCAGCTCGACCTTCTTCTCTGGGGCCAACGTCCTGACTTTC. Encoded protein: CATSSTFFSGANVLTF.

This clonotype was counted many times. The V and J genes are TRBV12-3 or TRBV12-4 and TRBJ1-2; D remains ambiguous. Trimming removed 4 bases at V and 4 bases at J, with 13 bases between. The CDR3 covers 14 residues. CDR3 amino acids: CASSYSAKPYGYTF. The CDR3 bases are TGTGCCAGCAGTTACTCGGCCAAACCCTATGGCTACACCTTC.

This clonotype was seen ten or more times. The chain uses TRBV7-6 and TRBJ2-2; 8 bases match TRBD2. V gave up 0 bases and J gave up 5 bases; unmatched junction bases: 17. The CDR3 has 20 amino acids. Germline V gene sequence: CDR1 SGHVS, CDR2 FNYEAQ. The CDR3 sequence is CASSLAIQGVTVAGTGELFF. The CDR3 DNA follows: TGTGCCAGCAGCTTAGCGATTCAAGGGGTCACAGTAGCGGGAACCGGGGAGCTGTTTTTT. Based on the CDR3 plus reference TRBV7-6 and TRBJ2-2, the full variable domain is GAGVSQSPRYKVTKRGQDVALRCDPISGHVSLYWYRQALGQGPEFLTYFNYEAQQDKSGLPNDRFSAERPEGSISTLTIQRTEQRDSAMYRCASSLAIQGVTVAGTGELFFGEGSRLTVL.

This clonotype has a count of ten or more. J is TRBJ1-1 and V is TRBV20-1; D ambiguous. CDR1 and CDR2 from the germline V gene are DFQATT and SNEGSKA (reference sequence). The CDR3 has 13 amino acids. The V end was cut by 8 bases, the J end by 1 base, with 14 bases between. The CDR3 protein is CSLPGDKNTEAFF. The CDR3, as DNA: TGCAGTCTCCCCGGCGACAAGAACACTGAAGCTTTCTTT.

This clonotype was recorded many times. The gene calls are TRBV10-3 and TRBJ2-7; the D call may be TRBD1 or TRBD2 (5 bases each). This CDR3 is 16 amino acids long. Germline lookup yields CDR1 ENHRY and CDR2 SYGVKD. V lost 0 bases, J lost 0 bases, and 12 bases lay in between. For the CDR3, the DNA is TGTGCCATCAGTGAGTCGGAGAGGGGATTCTCCTACGAGCAGTACTTC. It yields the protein CAISESERGFSYEQYF.

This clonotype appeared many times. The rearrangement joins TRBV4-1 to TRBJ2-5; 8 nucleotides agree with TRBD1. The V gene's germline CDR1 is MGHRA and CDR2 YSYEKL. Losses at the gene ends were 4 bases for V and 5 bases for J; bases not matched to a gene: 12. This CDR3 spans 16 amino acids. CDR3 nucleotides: TGCGCCAGCAGCCCACCCTGGACAGGGATCCGGGAGACCCAGTACTTC. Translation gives CASSPPWTGIRETQYF.

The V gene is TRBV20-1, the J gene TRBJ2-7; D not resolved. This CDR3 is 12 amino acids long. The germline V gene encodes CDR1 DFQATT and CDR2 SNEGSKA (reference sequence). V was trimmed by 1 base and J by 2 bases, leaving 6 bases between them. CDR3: CSARGLAYEQYF. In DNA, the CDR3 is TGCAGTGCTAGAGGACTTGCCTACGAGCAGTACTTC.

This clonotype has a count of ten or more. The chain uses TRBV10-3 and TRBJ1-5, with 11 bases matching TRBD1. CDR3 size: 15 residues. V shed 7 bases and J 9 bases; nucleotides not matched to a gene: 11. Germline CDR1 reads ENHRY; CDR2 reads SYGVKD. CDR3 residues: CAIKEGTGGSGPQHF. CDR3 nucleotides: TGTGCCATCAAAGAAGGGACAGGGGGAAGTGGGCCCCAGCATTTT.

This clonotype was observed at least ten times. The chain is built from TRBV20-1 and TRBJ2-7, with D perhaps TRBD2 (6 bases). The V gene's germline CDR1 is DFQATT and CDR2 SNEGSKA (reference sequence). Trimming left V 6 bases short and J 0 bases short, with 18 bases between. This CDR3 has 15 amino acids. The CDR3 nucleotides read TGCAGTGCCACCCCCGGGGGAGAAAGCTCCTACGAGCAGTACTTC. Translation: CSATPGGESSYEQYF.

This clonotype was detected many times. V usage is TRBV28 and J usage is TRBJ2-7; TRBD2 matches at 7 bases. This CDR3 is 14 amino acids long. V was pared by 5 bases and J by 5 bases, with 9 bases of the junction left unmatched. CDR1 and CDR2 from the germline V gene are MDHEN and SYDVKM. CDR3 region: CASSQLARNHEQYF. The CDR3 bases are TGTGCCAGCAGTCAACTAGCGAGGAACCACGAGCAGTACTTC.

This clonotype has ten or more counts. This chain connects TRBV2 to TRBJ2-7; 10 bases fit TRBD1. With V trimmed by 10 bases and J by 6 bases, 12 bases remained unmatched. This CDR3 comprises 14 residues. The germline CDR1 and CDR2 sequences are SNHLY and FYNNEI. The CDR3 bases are TGTGCCACTAAAGTTCCGGGACAGGGGCCCGAGCAGTACTTC. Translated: CATKVPGQGPEQYF.

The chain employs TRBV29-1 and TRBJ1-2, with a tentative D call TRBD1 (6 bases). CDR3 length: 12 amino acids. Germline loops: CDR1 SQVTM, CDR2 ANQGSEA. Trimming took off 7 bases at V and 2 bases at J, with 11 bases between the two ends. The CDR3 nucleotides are TGCAGCGCTAAGGACAGCAACTATGGCTACACCTTC. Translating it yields CSAKDSNYGYTF.

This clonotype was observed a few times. In nucleotides, the CDR3 is TGTGCCACTACGGTGGTCTACGGCTACACCTTC. Protein product: CATTVVYGYTF. This chain connects TRBV24-1 to TRBJ1-2; no definite D call. The length of the CDR3 is 11 residues. From germline, CDR1 is KGHDR and CDR2 SFDVKD. Deletions cut 10 bases from V and 8 bases from J, with 13 bases between.

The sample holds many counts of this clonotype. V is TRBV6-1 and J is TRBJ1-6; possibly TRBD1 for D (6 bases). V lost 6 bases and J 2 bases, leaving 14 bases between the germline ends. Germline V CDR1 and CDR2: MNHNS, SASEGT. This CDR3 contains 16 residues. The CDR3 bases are TGTGCCAGCAGCCCGGACAGCAGCGCCTATAATTCACCCCTCCACTTT. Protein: CASSPDSSAYNSPLHF.

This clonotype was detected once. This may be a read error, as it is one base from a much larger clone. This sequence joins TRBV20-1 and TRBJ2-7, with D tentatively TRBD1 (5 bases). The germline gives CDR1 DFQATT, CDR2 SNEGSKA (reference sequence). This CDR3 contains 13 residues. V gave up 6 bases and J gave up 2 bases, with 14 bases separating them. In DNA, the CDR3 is TGCAGTGCCATAGGGGCTGGGGCCTACGAGCAGTACTTC. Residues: CSAIGAGAYEQYF.

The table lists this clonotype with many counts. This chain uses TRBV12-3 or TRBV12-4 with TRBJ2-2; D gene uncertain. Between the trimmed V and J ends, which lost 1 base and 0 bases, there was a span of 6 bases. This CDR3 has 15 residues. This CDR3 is CASSLGATNTGELFF. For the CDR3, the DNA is TGTGCCAGCAGTTTAGGGGCCACGAACACCGGGGAGCTGTTTTTT.